This TCR beta chain was found in a study of cytomegalovirus exposure and HLA in healthy donors. This CDR3 has 16 residues. Trimming cost V 6 bases and J 5 bases; bases outside gene matches: 14. Germline V gene lookup returns CDR1 MNHNY and CDR2 SVGAGI (reference sequence). The PCR had 60 Vbeta and 13 Jbeta primers. Data came from immunoSEQ multiplex PCR; TCRdb stores just in-frame clones and leaves some out. The sample consists of 150,000 to 200,000 clones, 55% to 75% of them appearing once. Samples came from healthy bone marrow donors. Sequenced input: PBMCs. The V call is TRBV6-6, the J call TRBJ2-5, with 8 positions matching TRBD1. The sequence came from a human donor in good health. The CDR3 reads CASSPRDRINQETQYF. CDR3 nucleotides: TGTGCCAGCAGCCCTAGGGACAGGATAAATCAGGAGACCCAGTACTTC.